The sequence of this T cell receptor beta chain was determined in a study of T cells after yellow fever vaccination. A few counts support this clonotype. TCRdb itself ran the 5' RACE reads through MiXCR, one entry per CDR3 protein. In the table there are hundreds of thousands of distinct CDR3 sequences, 17% of which are singletons. The CDR3 spans 13 residues. Germline loops: CDR1 SGHVS, CDR2 FNYEAQ. Trimming stripped 3 bases from V and 9 bases from J, with 9 bases between. The chain has TRBV7-6 and TRBJ1-6; D not resolved. Sequences were derived from PBMCs, sampled 4 to 5 days after the first yellow fever vaccination. The TCR was taken from a young man who received the YFV17D yellow fever vaccine. CDR3 coding DNA: TGTGCCAGCAGCTTCGAGGGTTTTTCACCCCTCCACTTT. This translates into CASSFEGFSPLHF.